What follows is one TCR beta chain and its context. With 5 bases clipped from V and 5 bases from J, the junction kept 7 bases outside the gene matches. The CDR3 is made up of 15 amino acids. Germline V gene sequence: CDR1 MNHEY, CDR2 SMNVEV (reference sequence). Using CD45RO/CCR7/CD25/CD127/CD95/CD27, CD4+ naive, central memory, regulatory and stem cell-like memory cells were sorted. Sort purity for all populations was recorded as exceeding 98%. Of the isolated RNA, all was reverse transcribed, and so the sequenced material was expressed TCRB transcripts. Clones were read by immunoSEQ multiplex PCR, and TCRdb kept only the in-frame ones, dropping some. The sample includes 20,000 to 25,000 clones, about 70% of them seen just once. The data belong to a study of beta chain features in type 1 diabetes. Study at large: The number of sorted cells examined across all samples was 107,917,701.

The chain is built from TRBV27 and TRBJ2-2; TRBD1 matches at 8 bases. This clonotype was obtained from a woman between 35 and 50 years old in good health. The sequencing input was Tregs from blood. The CDR3 sequence is CASSRQGQVTGELFF. The CDR3 DNA reads TGTGCCAGCAGTCGACAGGGGCAAGTAACCGGGGAGCTGTTTTTT.